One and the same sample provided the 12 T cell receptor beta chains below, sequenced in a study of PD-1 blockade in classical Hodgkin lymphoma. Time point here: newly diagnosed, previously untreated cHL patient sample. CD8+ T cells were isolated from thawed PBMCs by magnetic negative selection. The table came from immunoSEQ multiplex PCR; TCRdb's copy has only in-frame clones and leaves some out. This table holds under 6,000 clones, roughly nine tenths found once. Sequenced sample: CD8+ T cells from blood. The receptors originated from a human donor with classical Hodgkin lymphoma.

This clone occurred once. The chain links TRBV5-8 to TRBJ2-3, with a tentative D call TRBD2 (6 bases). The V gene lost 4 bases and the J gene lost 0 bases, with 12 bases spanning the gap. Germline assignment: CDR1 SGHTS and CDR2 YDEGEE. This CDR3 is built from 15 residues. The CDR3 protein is CASSGRDRSTDTQYF. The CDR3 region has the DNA TGTGCCAGCAGCGGGCGGGACCGCAGCACAGATACGCAGTATTTT.

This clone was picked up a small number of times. The CDR3 nucleotides are TGTGCCAGCTCTGGTGCGAGCTCCTACAATGAGCAGTTCTTC. Its protein is CASSGASSYNEQFF. J is TRBJ2-1 and V is TRBV18, with unresolved D. V dropped 6 bases and J dropped 0 bases, with 9 bases sitting between them. CDR1 is KGHSH, CDR2 LQKENI, per germline. The CDR3 sequence is 14 residues long.

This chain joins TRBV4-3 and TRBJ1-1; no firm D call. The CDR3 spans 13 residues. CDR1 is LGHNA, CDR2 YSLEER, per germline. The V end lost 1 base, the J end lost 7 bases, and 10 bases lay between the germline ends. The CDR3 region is CASSQVGALEAFF. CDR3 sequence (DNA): TGCGCCAGCAGCCAAGTGGGCGCCCTTGAAGCTTTCTTT.

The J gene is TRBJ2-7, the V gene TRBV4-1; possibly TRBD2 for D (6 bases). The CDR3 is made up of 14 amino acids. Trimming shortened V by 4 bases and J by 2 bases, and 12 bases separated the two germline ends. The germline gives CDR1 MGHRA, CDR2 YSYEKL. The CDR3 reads CASSRELATYEQYF. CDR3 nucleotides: TGCGCCAGCAGCCGGGAGCTAGCGACCTACGAGCAGTACTTC.

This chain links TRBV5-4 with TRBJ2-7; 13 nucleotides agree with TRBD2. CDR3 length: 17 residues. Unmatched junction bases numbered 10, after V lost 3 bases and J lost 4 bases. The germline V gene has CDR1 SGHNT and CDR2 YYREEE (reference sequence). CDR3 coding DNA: TGTGCCAGCAGCTCTTCGACTAGCGGGGGGTTGCGGTACGAGCAGTACTTC. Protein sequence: CASSSSTSGGLRYEQYF.

The DNA of the CDR3 is TGTGCCAGCAAACTCGGACAGGGGGAATATGGCTACACCTTC. Protein product: CASKLGQGEYGYTF. J is TRBJ1-2 and V is TRBV27; 10 bases are a match to TRBD1. This CDR3 is 14 amino acids long. Germline CDR1 is MNHEY and CDR2 is SMNVEV (reference sequence). V lost 7 bases to trimming and J lost 5 bases; unmatched junction nucleotides: 7.

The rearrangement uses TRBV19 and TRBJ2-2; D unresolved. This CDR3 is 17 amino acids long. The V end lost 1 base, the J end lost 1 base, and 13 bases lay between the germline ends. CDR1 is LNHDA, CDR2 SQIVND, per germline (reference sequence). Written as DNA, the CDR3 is TGTGCCAGTAGTATAGGTATAGTGACGGGGAACACCGGGGAGCTGTTTTTT. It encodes CASSIGIVTGNTGELFF.

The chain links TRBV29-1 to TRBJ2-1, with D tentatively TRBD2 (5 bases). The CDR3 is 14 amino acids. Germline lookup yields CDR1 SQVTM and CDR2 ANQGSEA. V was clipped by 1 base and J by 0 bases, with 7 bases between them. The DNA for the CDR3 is TGCAGCGTTGAAGGTGGGAGCTCCTACAATGAGCAGTTCTTC. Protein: CSVEGGSSYNEQFF.

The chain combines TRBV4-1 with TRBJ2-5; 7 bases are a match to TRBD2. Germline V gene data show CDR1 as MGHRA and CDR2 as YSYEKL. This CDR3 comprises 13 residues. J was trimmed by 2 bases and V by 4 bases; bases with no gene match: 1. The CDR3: CASSLGGQETQYF. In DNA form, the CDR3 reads TGCGCCAGCAGCCTGGGGGGGCAAGAGACCCAGTACTTC.

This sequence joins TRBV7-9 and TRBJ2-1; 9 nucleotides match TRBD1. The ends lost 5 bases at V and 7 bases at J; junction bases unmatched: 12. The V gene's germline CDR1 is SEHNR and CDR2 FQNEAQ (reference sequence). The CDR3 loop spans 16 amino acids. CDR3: CASSGGLDRGWNEQFF. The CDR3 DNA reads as TGTGCCAGCAGCGGGGGTTTGGACAGGGGCTGGAATGAGCAGTTCTTC.

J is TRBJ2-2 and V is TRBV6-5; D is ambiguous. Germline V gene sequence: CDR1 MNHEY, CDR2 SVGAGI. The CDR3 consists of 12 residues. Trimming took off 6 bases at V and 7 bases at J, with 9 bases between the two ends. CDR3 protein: CASRTSGGELFF. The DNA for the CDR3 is TGTGCCAGCAGAACCTCTGGCGGGGAGCTGTTTTTT.

CDR3 amino acids: CASSLLASNEKLFF. The CDR3 DNA reads as TGTGCCAGCAGCTTATTAGCCAGTAATGAAAAACTGTTTTTT. The rearrangement links TRBV11-2 to TRBJ1-4; no firm D call. Germline CDR1 and CDR2: SGHAT and FQNNGV. This CDR3 has 14 residues. V was clipped by 2 bases and J by 4 bases, with 8 bases between them.